In its sample, the clone carrying this TCR beta chain was seen once. The antigen is undetermined. The sample is drawn from a study of cytomegalovirus exposure and HLA in healthy donors. Background on the study: An early release of data contained about 85 million unique TCRs, which came from HLA-typed donors. Study results and limitations: According to an earlier analysis, most TCR beta V segments yielded productive rearrangements about 90% or about 30% of the time. Presence/absence analyses assumed roughly uniform sequencing depth across donors. Information on immune exposure was restricted to one variable (CMV serostatus).

PCR was performed using 60 Vbeta and 13 Jbeta primers. TCRdb keeps only in-frame clones here, not all; method: immunoSEQ multiplex PCR. The data hold 95,000 to 150,000 clones, with about three fifths observed a single time. The J segment lost 2 bases and the V segment lost 3 bases, leaving 3 bases of the junction unmatched. CDR1 SEHNR and CDR2 FQNEAQ come from the germline V gene (reference sequence). This CDR3 is 15 amino acids long. Sequencing used PBMCs. This clonotype was obtained from a middle-aged woman in good health and CMV-seropositive. J is TRBJ2-5 and V is TRBV7-9, with 10 bases aligning to TRBD2. CDR3 amino acids: CASSLSGGEQETQYF. CDR3 coding DNA: TGTGCCAGCAGCTTGAGCGGGGGGGAACAAGAGACCCAGTACTTC.